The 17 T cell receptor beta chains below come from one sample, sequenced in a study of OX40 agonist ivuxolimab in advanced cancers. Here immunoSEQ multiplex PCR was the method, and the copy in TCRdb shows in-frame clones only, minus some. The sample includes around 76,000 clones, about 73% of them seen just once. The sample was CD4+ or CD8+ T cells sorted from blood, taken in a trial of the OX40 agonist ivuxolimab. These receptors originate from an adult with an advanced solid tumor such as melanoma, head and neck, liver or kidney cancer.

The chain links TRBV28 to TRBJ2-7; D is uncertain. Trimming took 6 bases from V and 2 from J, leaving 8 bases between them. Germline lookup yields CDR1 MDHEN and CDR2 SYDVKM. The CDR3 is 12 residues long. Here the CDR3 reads CASRRTAYEQYF. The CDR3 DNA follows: TGTGCCAGCAGGAGGACCGCCTACGAGCAGTACTTC.

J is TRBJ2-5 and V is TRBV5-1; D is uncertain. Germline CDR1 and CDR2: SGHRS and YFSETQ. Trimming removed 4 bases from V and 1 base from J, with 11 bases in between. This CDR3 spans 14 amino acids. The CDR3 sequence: CASSAIGPQETQYF. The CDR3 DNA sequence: TGCGCCAGCAGCGCAATCGGGCCCCAAGAGACCCAGTACTTC.

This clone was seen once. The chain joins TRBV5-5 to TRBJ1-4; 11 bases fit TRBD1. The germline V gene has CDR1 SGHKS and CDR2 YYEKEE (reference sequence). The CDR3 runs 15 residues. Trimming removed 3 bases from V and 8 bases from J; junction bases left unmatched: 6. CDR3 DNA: TGTGCCAGCAGCTGGACAGGGGGCGAGGCGGAAAAACTGTTTTTT. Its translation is CASSWTGGEAEKLFF.

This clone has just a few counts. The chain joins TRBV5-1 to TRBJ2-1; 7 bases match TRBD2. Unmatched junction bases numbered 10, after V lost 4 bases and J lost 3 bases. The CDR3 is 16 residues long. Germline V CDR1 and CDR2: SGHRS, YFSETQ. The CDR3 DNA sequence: TGCGCCAGCAGCCTAACCGGGACTAATTTCTACAATGAGCAGTTCTTC. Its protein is CASSLTGTNFYNEQFF.

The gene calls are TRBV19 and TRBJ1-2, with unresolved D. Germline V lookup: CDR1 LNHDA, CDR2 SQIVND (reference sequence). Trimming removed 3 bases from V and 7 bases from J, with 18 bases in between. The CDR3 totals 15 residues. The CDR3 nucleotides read TGTGCCAGTAGTATCCTCAGACAAGACCATTCTGGCTACACCTTC. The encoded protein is CASSILRQDHSGYTF.

CDR3 sequence (DNA): TGTGCCAGCAGCTTGGGAACTCGAGAGACCCAGTACTTC. It translates to CASSLGTRETQYF. J is TRBJ2-5 and V is TRBV5-5; D gene unclear. This CDR3 is built from 13 residues. Germline CDR1 reads SGHKS; CDR2 reads YYEKEE (reference sequence). V lost 0 bases to trimming and J lost 4 bases, with 7 bases between them.

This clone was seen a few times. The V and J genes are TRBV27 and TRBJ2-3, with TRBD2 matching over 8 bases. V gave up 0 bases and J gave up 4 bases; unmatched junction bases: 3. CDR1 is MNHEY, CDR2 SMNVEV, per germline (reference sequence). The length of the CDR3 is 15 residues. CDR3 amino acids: CASSLSSGSPDTQYF. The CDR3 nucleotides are TGTGCCAGCAGTTTATCCAGCGGGAGCCCAGATACGCAGTATTTT.

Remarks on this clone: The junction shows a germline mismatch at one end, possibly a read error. The CDR3 loop is CATSLEASWYSAEQFF. The CDR3 DNA reads as TGTGCCACCAGCTTAGAAGCTAGTTGGTATTCGGCTGAGCAGTTCTTC. V usage is TRBV7-8 and J usage is TRBJ2-1; D call uncertain. Germline values: CDR1 SGHVS, CDR2 FQNEAQ. The CDR3 contains 16 residues. Full variable domain (remainder filled in from reference TRBV7-8 and TRBJ2-1): GAGVSQSPRYKVAKRGQDVALRCDPISGHVSLFWYQQALGQGPEFLTYFQNEAQLDKSGLPSDRFFAERPEGSVSTLKIQRTQQEDSAVYLCATSLEASWYSAEQFFGPGTRLTVL.

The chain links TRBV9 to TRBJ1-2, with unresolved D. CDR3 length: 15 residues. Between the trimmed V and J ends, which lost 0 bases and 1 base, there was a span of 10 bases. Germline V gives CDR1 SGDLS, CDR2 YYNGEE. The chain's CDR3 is CASSVVGEVNYGYTF. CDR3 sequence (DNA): TGTGCCAGCAGCGTAGTTGGGGAGGTTAACTATGGCTACACCTTC.

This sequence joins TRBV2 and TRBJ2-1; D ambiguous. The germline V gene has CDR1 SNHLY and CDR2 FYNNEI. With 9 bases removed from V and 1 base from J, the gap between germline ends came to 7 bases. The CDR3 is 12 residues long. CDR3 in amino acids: CARKVSYNEQFF. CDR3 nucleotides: TGTGCCAGGAAGGTTTCCTACAATGAGCAGTTCTTC. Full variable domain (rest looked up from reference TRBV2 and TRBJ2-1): EPEVTQTPSHQVTQMGQEVILRCVPISNHLYFYWYRQILGQKVEFLVSFYNNEISEKSEIFDDQFSVERPDGSNFTLKIRSTKLEDSAMYFCARKVSYNEQFFGPGTRLTVL.

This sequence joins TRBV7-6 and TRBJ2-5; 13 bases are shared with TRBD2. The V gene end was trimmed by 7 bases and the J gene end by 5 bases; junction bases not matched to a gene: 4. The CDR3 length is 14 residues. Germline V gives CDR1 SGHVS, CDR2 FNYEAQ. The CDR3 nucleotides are TGTGCCAGCAATCTACTAGCGGGAGGGGAGACCCAGTACTTC. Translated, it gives CASNLLAGGETQYF.

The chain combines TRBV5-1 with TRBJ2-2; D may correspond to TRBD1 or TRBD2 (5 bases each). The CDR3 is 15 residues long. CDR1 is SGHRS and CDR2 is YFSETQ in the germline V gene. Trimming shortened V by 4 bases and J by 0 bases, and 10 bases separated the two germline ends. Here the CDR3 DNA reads TGCGCCAGCAGCCCCGGGGCTGCGAACACCGGGGAGCTGTTTTTT. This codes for CASSPGAANTGELFF.

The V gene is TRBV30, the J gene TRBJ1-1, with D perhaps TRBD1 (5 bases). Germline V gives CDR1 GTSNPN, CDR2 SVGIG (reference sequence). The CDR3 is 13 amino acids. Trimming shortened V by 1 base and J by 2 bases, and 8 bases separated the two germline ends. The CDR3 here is CAWSAQVNTEAFF. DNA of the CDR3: TGTGCCTGGAGTGCACAGGTTAACACTGAAGCTTTCTTT. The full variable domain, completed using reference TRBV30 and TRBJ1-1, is SQTIHQWPATLVQPVGSPLSLECTVEGTSNPNLYWYRQAAGRGLQLLFYSVGIGQISSEVPQNLSASRPQDRQFILSSKKLLLSDSGFYLCAWSAQVNTEAFFGQGTRLTVV.

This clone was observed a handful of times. The chain's CDR3 is CASSLDSGEDTQYF. The CDR3, as DNA: TGTGCCAGCAGCTTAGATTCAGGGGAAGATACGCAGTATTTT. This rearrangement joins TRBV7-2 to TRBJ2-3; D might be TRBD1 (6 bases). The CDR3 has 14 residues. The germline V gene encodes CDR1 SGHTA and CDR2 FQGNSA. V lost 1 base, J lost 5 bases, and 10 bases lay in between.

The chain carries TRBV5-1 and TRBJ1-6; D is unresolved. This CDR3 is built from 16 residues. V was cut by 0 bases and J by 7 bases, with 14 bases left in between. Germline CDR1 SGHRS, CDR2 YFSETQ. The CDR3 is CASSLEMPGSNSPLHF. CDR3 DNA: TGCGCCAGCAGCTTGGAGATGCCGGGCTCGAATTCACCCCTCCACTTT. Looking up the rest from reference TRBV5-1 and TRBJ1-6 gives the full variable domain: KAGVTQTPRYLIKTRGQQVTLSCSPISGHRSVSWYQQTPGQGLQFLFEYFSETQRNKGNFPGRFSGRQFSNSRSEMNVSTLELGDSALYLCASSLEMPGSNSPLHFGNGTRLTVT.

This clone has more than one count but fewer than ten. The CDR3 sequence is CASSVEGSGAATGELFF. The CDR3 region has the DNA TGTGCCAGCAGCGTAGAGGGATCGGGGGCCGCCACCGGGGAGCTGTTTTTT. The chain uses TRBV9 and TRBJ2-2; D possibly matches TRBD1 or TRBD2 (6 bases each). CDR1 and CDR2 from the germline V gene are SGDLS and YYNGEE. V was shortened by 0 bases and J by 4 bases, with 16 bases between the two germline ends. This CDR3 has 17 residues.

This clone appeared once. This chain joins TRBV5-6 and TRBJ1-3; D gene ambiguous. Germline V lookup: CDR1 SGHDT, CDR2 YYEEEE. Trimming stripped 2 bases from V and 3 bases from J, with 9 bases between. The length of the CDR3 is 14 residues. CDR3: CASSFLDRGNTIYF. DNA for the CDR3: TGTGCCAGCAGCTTTCTCGACCGTGGAAACACCATATATTTT.